The 22 T cell receptor beta chains below all came from one sample that was sequenced in a study of CD8+ T cells in alopecia areata (dated by TCRdb to the late 2010s). The library relied on the immunoSEQ multiplex PCR assay. For TCR sequencing, RNA was extracted from every sample and reverse transcribed into cDNA to serve as template. The table comes from immuneACCESS by way of TCRdb, which keeps in-frame sequences with V and J called. Part of the clones is missing from these tables; in studies checked, under half for an unresolved V gene and the rest for unknown reasons. In this sample the table shows some 110,000 clones, 55% to 65% of which occur a single time. In total, the top ten clones hold about 3% of the sample. Specimen: CD4+ T cells sorted from blood. All receptors come from a human donor in good health.

This clone was seen a few times. The chain combines TRBV28 with TRBJ2-3; tentative D call: TRBD2 (5 bases). Germline CDR1 MDHEN, CDR2 SYDVKM. The CDR3 is 13 amino acids. Deletions cut 6 bases from V and 4 bases from J, with 11 bases between. CDR3 residues: CASSTTGADTQYF. CDR3 sequence (DNA): TGTGCCAGCAGCACTACCGGGGCAGATACGCAGTATTTT.

The chain combines TRBV27 with TRBJ2-5, with 9 nucleotides matching TRBD1. Trimming cost V 3 bases and J 4 bases; bases outside gene matches: 6. From germline, CDR1 is MNHEY and CDR2 SMNVEV (reference sequence). The CDR3 spans 15 residues. Here the CDR3 DNA reads TGTGCCAGCAGTTTGGCCGGGACAGGGAGAGAGACCCAGTACTTC. Amino acids: CASSLAGTGRETQYF.

The chain employs TRBV27 and TRBJ2-5, with 8 bases fitting TRBD1. The CDR3 covers 15 residues. From germline, CDR1 is MNHEY and CDR2 SMNVEV (reference sequence). With V trimmed by 5 bases and J by 0 bases, 5 bases remained unmatched. The chain's CDR3 is CASSPRTGYQETQYF. Written as DNA, the CDR3 is TGTGCCAGCAGTCCAAGGACAGGGTACCAAGAGACCCAGTACTTC.

This clone appeared a single time. The V and J genes are TRBV30 and TRBJ2-2, with D maybe TRBD2 (5 bases). Trimming pared 8 bases from V and 4 bases from J, leaving 8 bases between. Germline lookup yields CDR1 GTSNPN and CDR2 SVGIG (reference sequence). This CDR3 has 11 amino acids. The CDR3, as DNA: TGTGCCCGCGGGTTCACCGGGGAGCTGTTTTTT. This translates into CARGFTGELFF.

This sequence joins TRBV29-1 and TRBJ1-1; D is perhaps TRBD1 (6 bases). The CDR3 covers 14 residues. Germline-derived CDR1 and CDR2 are SQVTM and ANQGSEA. The CDR3, as DNA: TGCACCGTCGGACAGTTCACCTCGAACACTGAAGCTTTCTTT. The encoded protein is CTVGQFTSNTEAFF. The whole variable domain, filled in from reference TRBV29-1 and TRBJ1-1, reads SAVISQKPSRDICQRGTSLTIQCQVDSQVTMMFWYRQQPGQSLTLIATANQGSEATYESGFVIDKFPISRPNLTFSTLTVSNMSPEDSSIYLCTVGQFTSNTEAFFGQGTRLTVV.

This clone was seen a handful of times. It is unclear where the CDR3 begins or ends on the DNA, so no DNA is shown, and the CDR3 is as TCRdb lists it. V and J are TRBV2 and TRBJ2-7; the table's D call of TRBD2 was not tested on the DNA. Per germline, CDR1 SNHLY and CDR2 FYNNEI. Counting both end residues, the CDR3 totals 14 amino acids. This CDR3 is CASILGGTSYEQYF.

This chain uses TRBV5-1 with TRBJ2-5; TRBD2 aligns across 11 bases. V lost 7 bases, J lost 3 bases, and 11 bases stayed unmatched. CDR3 length equals 16 residues. Germline lookup yields CDR1 SGHRS and CDR2 YFSETQ. CDR3 sequence reads: CASRPGVLAGEETQYF. Here the CDR3 DNA reads TGCGCCAGCCGTCCTGGGGTACTAGCGGGGGAAGAGACCCAGTACTTC.

The chain combines TRBV7-2 with TRBJ1-6; the D is unclear. The length of the CDR3 is 16 residues. V was shortened by 5 bases and J by 0 bases, with 11 bases between the two germline ends. CDR1 SGHTA and CDR2 FQGNSA come from the germline V gene. In nucleotides, the CDR3 is TGTGCCAGCAGCAAAGAATCGAGCTCCTATAATTCACCCCTCCACTTT. Amino acid sequence: CASSKESSSYNSPLHF.

The chain employs TRBV5-1 and TRBJ2-5, with D uncertain. This CDR3 is built from 11 residues. CDR1 is SGHRS, CDR2 YFSETQ, per germline. Deletions cut 6 bases from V and 2 bases from J, with 5 bases between. The CDR3 is CASMGQETQYF. The CDR3 DNA reads as TGCGCCAGCATGGGTCAAGAGACCCAGTACTTC. Supplemented by reference TRBV5-1 and TRBJ2-5, the full variable domain reads KAGVTQTPRYLIKTRGQQVTLSCSPISGHRSVSWYQQTPGQGLQFLFEYFSETQRNKGNFPGRFSGRQFSNSRSEMNVSTLELGDSALYLCASMGQETQYFGPGTRLLVL.

The rearrangement joins TRBV29-1 to TRBJ2-5; D gene unclear. Germline-derived CDR1 and CDR2 are SQVTM and ANQGSEA. Trimming removed 5 bases from V and 5 bases from J, with 15 bases in between. CDR3 length: 13 amino acids. The chain's CDR3 is CSVIQPPVETQYF. CDR3 in DNA: TGCAGCGTTATACAGCCTCCTGTGGAGACCCAGTACTTC. The full variable domain, completed using reference TRBV29-1 and TRBJ2-5, is SAVISQKPSRDICQRGTSLTIQCQVDSQVTMMFWYRQQPGQSLTLIATANQGSEATYESGFVIDKFPISRPNLTFSTLTVSNMSPEDSSIYLCSVIQPPVETQYFGPGTRLLVL.

The rearrangement uses TRBV7-7 and TRBJ2-2, with TRBD2 matching 12 bases. Germline CDR1 and CDR2: SSHAT and FNYEAQ (reference sequence). With V trimmed by 5 bases and J by 1 base, 2 bases remained unmatched. The CDR3 consists of 16 residues. CDR3 DNA sequence: TGTGCCAGCAGCGCACTAGCGGGGGGGAACACCGGGGAGCTGTTTTTT. Its translation is CASSALAGGNTGELFF.

V usage is TRBV25-1 and J usage is TRBJ2-7, with D unclear. CDR1 is MGHDK and CDR2 is SYGVNS in the germline V gene. The CDR3 extends over 11 amino acids. V was clipped by 4 bases and J by 3 bases, with 4 bases between them. The CDR3 coding sequence is TGTGCCAGCAGTGGTATCTACGAGCAGTACTTC. Encoded protein: CASSGIYEQYF.

The gene calls are TRBV30 and TRBJ1-5, with a possible D match to TRBD1 (6 bases). The CDR3 covers 16 residues. In germline, CDR1 is GTSNPN, CDR2 SVGIG (reference sequence). Deletions cut 0 bases from V and 1 base from J, with 13 bases between. CDR3 DNA sequence: TGTGCCTGGAGTGTAACAGGGTCTGGGAGCAATCAGCCCCAGCATTTT. This sequence encodes CAWSVTGSGSNQPQHF. Filled out from reference TRBV30 and TRBJ1-5, the complete variable domain reads SQTIHQWPATLVQPVGSPLSLECTVEGTSNPNLYWYRQAAGRGLQLLFYSVGIGQISSEVPQNLSASRPQDRQFILSSKKLLLSDSGFYLCAWSVTGSGSNQPQHFGDGTRLSIL.

The chain has TRBV29-1 and TRBJ1-1; the D is unclear. The CDR3 spans 14 residues. Between the trimmed V and J ends, which lost 7 bases and 4 bases, there was a span of 19 bases. Germline loops: CDR1 SQVTM, CDR2 ANQGSEA. CDR3 loop: CSAFETPKGTEAFF. The CDR3 coding sequence is TGCAGCGCCTTTGAGACACCTAAGGGCACTGAAGCTTTCTTT.

The chain has TRBV4-2 and TRBJ2-5; 14 nucleotides line up with TRBD2. Germline CDR1 is LGHNA and CDR2 is YNFKEQ. V was clipped by 4 bases and J by 5 bases; unmatched bases: 9. The CDR3 has 17 residues. The CDR3 DNA sequence: TGTGCCAGCAGCCTATCGGGACTAGCGGGGGAAGGGGAGACCCAGTACTTC. Residues: CASSLSGLAGEGETQYF.

In this sample, this clone turned up a few times. This chain uses TRBV5-6 with TRBJ2-7, with D unresolved. V was trimmed by 4 bases and J by 0 bases, leaving 17 bases between them. The germline V gene has CDR1 SGHDT and CDR2 YYEEEE. This CDR3 has 16 amino acids. The CDR3 nucleotides read TGTGCCAGCAGCCCCGGTCCCCGGCCAAGCTCCTACGAGCAGTACTTC. It translates to CASSPGPRPSSYEQYF.

This chain connects TRBV2 to TRBJ2-6; the D is unclear. Germline CDR1 is SNHLY and CDR2 is FYNNEI. CDR3 length: 16 residues. V dropped 0 bases and J dropped 1 base, with 7 bases sitting between them. CDR3 bases: TGTGCCAGCAGTGAAGCGCAGGCTTCTGGGGCCAACGTCCTGACTTTC. Residues: CASSEAQASGANVLTF.

This clone was counted once. This rearrangement joins TRBV30 to TRBJ1-6; 11 nucleotides align to TRBD1. Germline CDR1 and CDR2: GTSNPN and SVGIG (reference sequence). The CDR3 runs to 15 residues. V was clipped by 3 bases and J by 7 bases; unmatched bases: 5. CDR3 sequence reads: CAWRWGQGVNSPLHF. The CDR3, as DNA: TGTGCCTGGAGATGGGGACAGGGGGTGAATTCACCCCTCCACTTT.

DNA for the CDR3: TGTGCCAGCAGCTTGTCCGGGAGCGGCTATGGCTACACCTTC. Amino acid sequence: CASSLSGSGYGYTF. The chain uses TRBV5-6 and TRBJ1-2; the D is unclear. Between the trimmed V and J ends, which lost 1 base and 4 bases, there was a span of 11 bases. The CDR3 is made up of 14 amino acids. Germline-derived CDR1 and CDR2 are SGHDT and YYEEEE.

This clone has a single count. The rearrangement links TRBV9 to TRBJ1-6; D might be TRBD1 (5 bases). From germline, CDR1 is SGDLS and CDR2 YYNGEE. CDR3 length equals 15 residues. The V end was cut by 4 bases, the J end by 7 bases, with 15 bases between. CDR3 DNA: TGTGCCAGCAGCCCCCTGCGGACACACAATTCACCCCTCCACTTT. Its protein product is CASSPLRTHNSPLHF.

This chain connects TRBV5-1 to TRBJ2-5; D is unresolved. V was clipped by 3 bases and J by 1 base, with 10 bases between them. This CDR3 spans 14 amino acids. Germline CDR1 and CDR2: SGHRS and YFSETQ. CDR3 DNA: TGCGCCAGCAGCTGGCGGCCAGCCCAAGAGACCCAGTACTTC. It is translated as CASSWRPAQETQYF.

V and J are TRBV7-2 and TRBJ2-3; the D is unclear. With 5 bases removed from V and 4 bases from J, the gap between germline ends came to 7 bases. Looked up from germline, CDR1 is SGHTA and CDR2 is FQGNSA. The CDR3 is 12 residues long. The DNA for the CDR3 is TGTGCCAGCAGCCGTTACGCAGATACGCAGTATTTT. Translating gives CASSRYADTQYF.